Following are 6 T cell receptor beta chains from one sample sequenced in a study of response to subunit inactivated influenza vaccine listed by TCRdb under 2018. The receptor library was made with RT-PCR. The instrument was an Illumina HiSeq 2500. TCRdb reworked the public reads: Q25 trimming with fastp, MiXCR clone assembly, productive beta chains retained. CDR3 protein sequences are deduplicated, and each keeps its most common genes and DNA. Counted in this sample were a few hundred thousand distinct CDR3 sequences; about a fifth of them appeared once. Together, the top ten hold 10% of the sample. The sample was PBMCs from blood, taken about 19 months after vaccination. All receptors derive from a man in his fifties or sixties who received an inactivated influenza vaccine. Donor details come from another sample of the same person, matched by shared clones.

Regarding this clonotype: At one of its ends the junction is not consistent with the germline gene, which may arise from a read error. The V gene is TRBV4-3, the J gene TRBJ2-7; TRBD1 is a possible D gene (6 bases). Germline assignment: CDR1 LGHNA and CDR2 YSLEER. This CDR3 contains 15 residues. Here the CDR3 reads CASSRDRTGGYEQHF. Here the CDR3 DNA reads TGCGCCAGCAGCCGAGACAGGACCGGAGGCTACGAGCAGCACTTC.

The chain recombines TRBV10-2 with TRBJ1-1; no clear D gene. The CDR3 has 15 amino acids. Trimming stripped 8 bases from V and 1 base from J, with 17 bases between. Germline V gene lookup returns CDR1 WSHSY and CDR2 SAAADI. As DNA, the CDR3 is TGCGCCAGCTACACAGCTTGGGAGCCGAACACTGAAGCTTTCTTT. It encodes CASYTAWEPNTEAFF.

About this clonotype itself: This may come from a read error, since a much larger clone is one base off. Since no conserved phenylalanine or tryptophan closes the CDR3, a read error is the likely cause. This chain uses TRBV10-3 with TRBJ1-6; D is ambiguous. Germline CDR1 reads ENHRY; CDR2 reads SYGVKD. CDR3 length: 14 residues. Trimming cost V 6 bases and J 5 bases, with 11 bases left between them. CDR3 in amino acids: CAIRSRRDNSPLHL. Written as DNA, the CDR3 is TGTGCCATCAGAAGTCGGCGGGATAATTCACCCCTCCACCTT.

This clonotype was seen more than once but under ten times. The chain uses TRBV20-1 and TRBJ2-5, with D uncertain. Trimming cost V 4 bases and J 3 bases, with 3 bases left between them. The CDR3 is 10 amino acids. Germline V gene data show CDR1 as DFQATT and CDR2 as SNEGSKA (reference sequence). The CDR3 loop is CSATEETQYF. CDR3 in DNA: TGCAGTGCTACGGAAGAGACCCAGTACTTC.

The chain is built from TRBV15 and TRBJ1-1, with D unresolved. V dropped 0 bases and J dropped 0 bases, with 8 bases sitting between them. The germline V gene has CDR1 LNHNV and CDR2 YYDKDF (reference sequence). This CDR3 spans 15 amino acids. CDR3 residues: CATSRDHTVNTEAFF. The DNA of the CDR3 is TGTGCCACCAGCAGAGATCATACTGTGAACACTGAAGCTTTCTTT. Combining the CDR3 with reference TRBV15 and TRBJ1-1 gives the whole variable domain DAMVIQNPRYQVTQFGKPVTLSCSQTLNHNVMYWYQQKSSQAPKLLFHYYDKDFNNEADTPDNFQSRRPNTSFCFLDIRSPGLGDTAMYLCATSRDHTVNTEAFFGQGTRLTVV.

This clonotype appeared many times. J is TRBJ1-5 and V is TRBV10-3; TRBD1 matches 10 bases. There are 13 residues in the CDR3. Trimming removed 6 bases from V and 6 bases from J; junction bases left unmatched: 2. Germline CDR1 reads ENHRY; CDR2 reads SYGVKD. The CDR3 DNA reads TGTGCCATCAGGGACAGGGGGGCTCAGCCCCAGCATTTT. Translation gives CAIRDRGAQPQHF.